A selection of T cell receptor beta chains follows, all from one sample in a study of blood T cell repertoires in COVID-19. Profiling relied on immunoSEQ multiplex PCR, and the TCRdb table lists in-frame clones only, not all of them. The table records 150,000 to 200,000 clones, roughly nine tenths of them present only once. Sequenced material: peripheral blood. These receptors all come from a woman in her sixties with COVID-19, enrolled during active disease. The CDR3 runs from the conserved cysteine through the conserved F or W. The D gene is left open where the match is weak. Not every row has a clone size; where given, it reads once, few, many or a size class.

TRBJ2-7 - TRBV28 - TGTGCCAGCAGTCCAAATCGCGACGAGCAGTACTTC CASSPNRDEQYF
TRBJ1-2 - TRBV2 - TGTGCCAGCAGTGAACAGGCGTATGGCTACACCTTC CASSEQAYGYTF
TRBJ1-1 TRBD1 TRBV4-2 - TGTGCCAGCAGCTTATCAGGGGGCGCTGGGGATACTGAAGCTTTCTTT CASSLSGGAGDTEAFF
TRBJ1-4 TRBD1 TRBV11-3 - TGTGCCAGCAGCCAGACAGGGAGTGAAAAACTGTTTTTT CASSQTGSEKLFF
TRBJ2-7 - TRBV19 - TGTGCCAGTAGTCTTGACAGGAGCGAGCAGTACTTC CASSLDRSEQYF
TRBJ2-7 TRBD1 TRBV18 - TGTGCCAGCTCACCACCCTTCTTGGGACAGGGATGGGAGCAGTACTTC CASSPPFLGQGWEQYF
TRBJ1-2 TRBD1 TRBV12-3/TRBV12-4 - TGTGCCAGCAGTCCGATGGACAGGGGTGGCTACACCTTC CASSPMDRGGYTF
TRBJ2-2 - TRBV25-1 - TGTGCCAGCAGTGAATACGGAGGGGGCATCGCCGGGGAGCTGTTTTTT CASSEYGGGIAGELFF
TRBJ1-2 - TRBV19 few TGTGCCAGTAGTATGCAGTTTCGGGGTTCCCATGGCTACACCTTC CASSMQFRGSHGYTF
TRBJ2-5 TRBD2 TRBV7-2 few TGTGCCAGCAGCTTAGGATCTAGCGGGAGTGTGGAGACCCAGTACTTC CASSLGSSGSVETQYF
TRBJ1-2 - TRBV4-3 - TGCGCCAGCAGCCAACTTGGGGACTCTAGACGAGGCTACACCTTC CASSQLGDSRRGYTF
TRBJ1-4 - TRBV4-2 - TGTGCCAGCAGCCCCCCGGGGGGGAATCGACTGTTTTTT CASSPPGGNRLFF
TRBJ1-1 TRBD1 TRBV12-3/TRBV12-4 - TGTGCCAGCAGTACTCACAGGGGCACTGAAGCTTTCTTT CASSTHRGTEAFF
TRBJ2-5 TRBD2 TRBV5-1 once TGCGCCAGCTCTGCGGGAGGGCCTAGCGTGGAGACCCAGTACTTC CASSAGGPSVETQYF
TRBJ2-2 - TRBV29-1 - TGCAGCGTTGATAGCCAGAACACCGGGGAGCTGTTTTTT CSVDSQNTGELFF
TRBJ1-4 TRBD1 TRBV30 - TGTGCCTGGAGAGGCAGGGGGCTGGAAAAACTGTTTTTT CAWRGRGLEKLFF
TRBJ1-5 TRBD1 TRBV5-6 - TGTGCCAGCAGCTCTGGGACAGGGTTTGGCAATCAGCCCCAGCATTTT CASSSGTGFGNQPQHF
TRBJ1-5 TRBD1 TRBV10-3 - TGTGCCATCGGAGGGGGCAAGGGGAGCAATCAGCCCCAGCATTTT CAIGGGKGSNQPQHF
TRBJ2-1 TRBD2 TRBV6-4 - TGTGCCAGCAGTCTCTCCGGGACTAACTACAATGAGCAGTTCTTC CASSLSGTNYNEQFF
TRBJ2-6 - TRBV5-8 - TGTGCCACCGGGTTGGCTGGGGCCAACGTCCTGACTTTC CATGLAGANVLTF
TRBJ2-2 - TRBV24-1 - TGTGCCACCAGATTTGCGGGATCGGGGGAGCTGTTTTTT CATRFAGSGELFF
TRBJ2-5 TRBD2 TRBV3-1/TRBV3-2 - TGTGCCAGCAGCCAAGATCTTACTAGCGGCCAAGAGACCCAGTACTTC CASSQDLTSGQETQYF
TRBJ1-1 - TRBV6-5 - TGTGCCAGCAGCTATCACGGCCTTACCCGAGGTGCTTTCTTT CASSYHGLTRGAFF
TRBJ1-1 TRBD1 TRBV5-1 - TGCGCCAGCAGCTTGGAGGGACAGGGGGCTGGCACTGAAGCTTTCTTT CASSLEGQGAGTEAFF
TRBJ1-3 - TRBV5-6 - TGTGCCAGCAGCTTGGTCGGCCAAGAGGGTGGAAACACCATATATTTT CASSLVGQEGGNTIYF
TRBJ2-3 TRBD2 TRBV28 - TGTGCCAGCAGGAAGGCTAGCGGGAGGCTTGGTGGCACAGATACGCAGTATTTT CASRKASGRLGGTDTQYF
TRBJ1-5 TRBD1 TRBV19 - TGTGCCAGTAGTACGGGGACAGCGCTGGGCAATCAGCCCCAGCATTTT CASSTGTALGNQPQHF
TRBJ1-1 TRBD1 TRBV28 - TGTGCCAGCAGTCCGCGGACAGGGATGAACACTGAAGCTTTCTTT CASSPRTGMNTEAFF